These 10 T cell receptor beta chains share one sample of origin, sequenced in a study of cytomegalovirus exposure and HLA in healthy donors. Use of 60 Vbeta and 13 Jbeta primers characterized the PCR. Clones were sequenced by immunoSEQ multiplex PCR, and TCRdb holds only the in-frame ones, with some missing. Of some 56,000 clones in the sample, 83% were seen once. The specimen was PBMCs. These TCRs come from a human donor in good health.

This clone was counted only a few times. The chain links TRBV7-3 to TRBJ2-6; 7 bases match TRBD1. After removal of 5 bases from V and 6 bases from J, the junction contained 13 bases not matched to a gene. The germline V gene encodes CDR1 SGHTA and CDR2 FQGTGA. This CDR3 is built from 17 residues. The CDR3 DNA reads as TGTGCCAGCAGCACGTTACAGGGGCGATGGGAGGCCAACGTCCTGACTTTC. Its translation is CASSTLQGRWEANVLTF.

This clone was picked up a small number of times. CDR3 DNA sequence: TGTGCCAGCACCCCCCCCGGACAGGAGACCTATGGCTACACCTTC. Its protein product is CASTPPGQETYGYTF. The rearrangement uses TRBV7-9 and TRBJ1-2, with 7 bases identical to TRBD1. After removal of 7 bases from V and 4 bases from J, the junction contained 12 bases not matched to a gene. The germline V gene encodes CDR1 SEHNR and CDR2 FQNEAQ (reference sequence). The CDR3 has 15 amino acids.

This clone came up a few times. The CDR3 protein is CASSQDWRGLDYEQYF. CDR3 bases: TGCGCCAGCAGCCAAGATTGGAGGGGACTCGACTACGAGCAGTACTTC. V is TRBV4-3 and J is TRBJ2-7; D perhaps matches TRBD2 (6 bases). V shed 0 bases and J shed 3 bases, with 15 bases lying between them. The germline gives CDR1 LGHNA, CDR2 YSLEER. The CDR3 has 16 residues.

V is TRBV6-6 and J is TRBJ2-1; 8 nucleotides align to TRBD2. The CDR3 loop spans 14 amino acids. Trimming at V came to 6 bases and at J to 2 bases, leaving 3 bases not matched to a gene. The V gene's germline CDR1 is MNHNY and CDR2 SVGAGI (reference sequence). CDR3 sequence: CASSPGGAYNEQFF. The CDR3 DNA is TGTGCCAGCAGCCCCGGGGGGGCCTACAATGAGCAGTTCTTC.

The genes are TRBV7-9 and TRBJ1-5; no firm D call. V lost 6 bases to trimming and J lost 1 base, with 13 bases between them. This CDR3 region has 15 residues. Germline loops: CDR1 SEHNR, CDR2 FQNEAQ (reference sequence). The CDR3 reads CASSSSRVSNQPQHF. In nucleotides, the CDR3 is TGTGCCAGCAGTTCCTCACGGGTCAGCAATCAGCCCCAGCATTTT.

V gene TRBV10-2 combines with J gene TRBJ1-1, with a weak D call TRBD1 (6 bases). V lost 6 bases to trimming and J lost 1 base, with 12 bases between them. CDR3 size: 14 residues. Germline V gives CDR1 WSHSY, CDR2 SAAADI. The CDR3 region is CASRDWTENTEAFF. Written as DNA, the CDR3 is TGCGCCAGCAGGGACTGGACAGAGAACACTGAAGCTTTCTTT.

The V gene is TRBV4-3, the J gene TRBJ2-6; weak D call: TRBD1 (5 bases). CDR1 and CDR2 from the germline V gene are LGHNA and YSLEER. Trimming took 3 bases from V and 0 from J, leaving 9 bases between them. CDR3 length equals 16 residues. CDR3 sequence: CASSQGPSSGANVLTF. For the CDR3, the DNA is TGCGCCAGCAGCCAGGGGCCCAGCTCTGGGGCCAACGTCCTGACTTTC.

The chain couples TRBV14 to TRBJ2-3; TRBD2 agrees at 9 bases. The CDR3 is made up of 15 amino acids. After removal of 3 bases from V and 4 bases from J, the junction contained 5 bases not matched to a gene. Germline-derived CDR1 and CDR2 are SGHDN and FVKESK. CDR3: CASSHPRGGSDTQYF. CDR3 bases: TGTGCCAGCAGCCACCCGCGGGGGGGCTCAGATACGCAGTATTTT.

This clone appeared once. The chain recombines TRBV7-2 with TRBJ2-1, with D perhaps TRBD2 (6 bases). The V gene's germline CDR1 is SGHTA and CDR2 FQGNSA. Between the trimmed V and J ends, which lost 6 bases and 2 bases, there was a span of 17 bases. The CDR3 is made up of 16 amino acids. CDR3 nucleotide sequence: TGTGCCAGCAGTTCTAATGCGGGAAACCCCTACAATGAGCAGTTCTTC. This gives the protein CASSSNAGNPYNEQFF.

This chain joins TRBV28 and TRBJ2-1; 9 bases are a match to TRBD2. The junction had 13 bases not matched to a gene; V was cut back by 6 bases and J by 1 base. The CDR3 has 18 residues. Germline V gives CDR1 MDHEN, CDR2 SYDVKM. In DNA, the CDR3 is TGTGCCAGCAGCCCCCAGGTCTTAAGCGGGAGGTCCTACAATGAGCAGTTCTTC. It is translated as CASSPQVLSGRSYNEQFF.